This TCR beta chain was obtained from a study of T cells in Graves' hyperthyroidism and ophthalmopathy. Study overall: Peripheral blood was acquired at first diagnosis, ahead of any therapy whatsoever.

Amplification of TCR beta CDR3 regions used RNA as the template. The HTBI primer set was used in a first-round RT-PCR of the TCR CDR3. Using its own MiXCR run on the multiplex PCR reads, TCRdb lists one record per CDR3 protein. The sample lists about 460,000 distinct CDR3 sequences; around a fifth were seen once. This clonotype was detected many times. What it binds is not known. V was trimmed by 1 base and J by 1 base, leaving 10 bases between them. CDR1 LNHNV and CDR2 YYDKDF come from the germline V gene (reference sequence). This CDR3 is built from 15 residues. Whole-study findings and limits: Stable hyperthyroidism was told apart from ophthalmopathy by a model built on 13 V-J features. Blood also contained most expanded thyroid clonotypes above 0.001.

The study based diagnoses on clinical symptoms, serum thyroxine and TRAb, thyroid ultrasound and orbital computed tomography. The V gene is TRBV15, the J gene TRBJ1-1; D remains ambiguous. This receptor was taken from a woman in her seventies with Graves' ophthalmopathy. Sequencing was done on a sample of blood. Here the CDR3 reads CATSRGIQANTEAFF. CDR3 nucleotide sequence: TGTGCCACCAGCAGAGGGATTCAAGCGAACACTGAAGCTTTCTTT.